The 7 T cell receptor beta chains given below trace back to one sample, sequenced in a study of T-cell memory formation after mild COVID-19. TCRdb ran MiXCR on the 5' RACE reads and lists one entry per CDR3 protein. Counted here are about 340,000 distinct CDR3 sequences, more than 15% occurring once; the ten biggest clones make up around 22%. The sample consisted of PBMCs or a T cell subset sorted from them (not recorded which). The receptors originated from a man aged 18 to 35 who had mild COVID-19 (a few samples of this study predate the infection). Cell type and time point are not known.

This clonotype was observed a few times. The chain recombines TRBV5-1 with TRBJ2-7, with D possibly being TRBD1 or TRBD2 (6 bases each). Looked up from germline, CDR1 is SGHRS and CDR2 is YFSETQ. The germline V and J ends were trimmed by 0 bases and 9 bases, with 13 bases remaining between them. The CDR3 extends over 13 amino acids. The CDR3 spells CASSLDFGGGQYV. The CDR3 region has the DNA TGCGCCAGCAGCTTGGATTTCGGGGGCGGGCAGTACGTC.

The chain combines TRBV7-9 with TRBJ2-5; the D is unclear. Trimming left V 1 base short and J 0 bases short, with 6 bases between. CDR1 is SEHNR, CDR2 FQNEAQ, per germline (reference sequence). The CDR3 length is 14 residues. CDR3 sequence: CASSLERNQETQYF. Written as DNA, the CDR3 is TGTGCCAGCAGCTTAGAACGGAACCAAGAGACCCAGTACTTC. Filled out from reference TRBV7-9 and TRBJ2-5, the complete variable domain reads DTGVSQNPRHKITKRGQNVTFRCDPISEHNRLYWYRQTLGQGPEFLTYFQNEAQLEKSRLLSDRFSAERPKGSFSTLEIQRTEQGDSAMYLCASSLERNQETQYFGPGTRLLVL.

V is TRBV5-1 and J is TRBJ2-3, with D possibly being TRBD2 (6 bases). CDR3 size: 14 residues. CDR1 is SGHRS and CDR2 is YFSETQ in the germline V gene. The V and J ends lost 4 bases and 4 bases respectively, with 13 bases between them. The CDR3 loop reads CASSQRTGADTQYF. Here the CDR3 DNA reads TGCGCCAGCAGCCAGAGGACGGGGGCAGATACGCAGTATTTT.

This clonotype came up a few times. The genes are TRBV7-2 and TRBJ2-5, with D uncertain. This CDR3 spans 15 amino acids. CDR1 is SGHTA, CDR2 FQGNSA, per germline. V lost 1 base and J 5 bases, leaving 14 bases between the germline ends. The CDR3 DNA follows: TGTGCCAGCAGCTTAGTCAGCCGATTAGGCGAGACCCAGTACTTC. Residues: CASSLVSRLGETQYF. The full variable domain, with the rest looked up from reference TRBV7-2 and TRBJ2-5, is GAGVSQSPSNKVTEKGKDVELRCDPISGHTALYWYRQSLGQGLEFLIYFQGNSAPDKSGLPSDRFSAERTGGSVSTLTIQRTQQEDSAVYLCASSLVSRLGETQYFGPGTRLLVL.

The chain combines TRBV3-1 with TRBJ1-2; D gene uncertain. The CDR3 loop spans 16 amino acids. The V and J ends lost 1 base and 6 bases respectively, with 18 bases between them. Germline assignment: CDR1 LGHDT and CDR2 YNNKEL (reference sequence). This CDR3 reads CASSQGAIGPLDGYTF. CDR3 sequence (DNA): TGTGCCAGCAGCCAAGGGGCCATCGGGCCCCTAGATGGCTACACCTTC.

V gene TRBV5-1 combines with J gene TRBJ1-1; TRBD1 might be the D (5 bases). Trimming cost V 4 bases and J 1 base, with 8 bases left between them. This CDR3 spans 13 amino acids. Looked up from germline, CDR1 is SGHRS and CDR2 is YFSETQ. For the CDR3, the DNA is TGCGCCAGCAGCGCACAGGCGAACACTGAAGCTTTCTTT. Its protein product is CASSAQANTEAFF. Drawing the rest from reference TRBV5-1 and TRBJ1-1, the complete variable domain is KAGVTQTPRYLIKTRGQQVTLSCSPISGHRSVSWYQQTPGQGLQFLFEYFSETQRNKGNFPGRFSGRQFSNSRSEMNVSTLELGDSALYLCASSAQANTEAFFGQGTRLTVV.

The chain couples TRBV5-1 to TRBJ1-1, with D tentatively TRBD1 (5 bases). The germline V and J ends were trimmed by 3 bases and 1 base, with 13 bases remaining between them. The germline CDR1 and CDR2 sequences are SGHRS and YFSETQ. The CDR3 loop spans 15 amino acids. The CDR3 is CASSSPGGGNTEAFF. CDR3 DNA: TGCGCCAGCAGCTCCCCCGGGGGGGGGAACACTGAAGCTTTCTTT.